What follows is one T cell receptor beta chain and its context. This sample was included in a study of technical replicates of blood from a few donors. The method was immunoSEQ multiplex PCR; TCRdb's version includes in-frame clones alone and lacks a portion of them. Among around 100,000 clones listed, nearly 96% were seen once. Germline values: CDR1 SGHAT, CDR2 FQNNGV. Unmatched junction bases numbered 1, after V lost 2 bases and J lost 8 bases. CDR3 length: 13 residues. The source is a human donor in good health. V is TRBV11-2 and J is TRBJ2-1, with TRBD2 identical over 9 bases. Sequencing was performed on T cells isolated from PBMCs. The chain's CDR3 is CASSLIAGDEQFF. The DNA of the CDR3 is TGTGCCAGCAGCTTAATAGCGGGGGATGAGCAGTTCTTC.